This T cell receptor (beta chain) comes out of a study of STAT5B mutations in CD4+ large granular lymphocyte leukemia. Study-wide context: Among healthy donors, a particular HLA allele went with more CDR3 'QG' motifs. Study-level results: 8/27 top patient clones versus 2/35 control clones were TRBV06-family. Main leukemic clonotypes were patient-specific, but under 30% appeared at low frequency elsewhere.

As regards this clone: Its antigen is not known.

The survey-level immunoSEQ assay was used. Clones were read by immunoSEQ multiplex PCR, and TCRdb kept only the in-frame ones, dropping some. Among tens of thousands of clones listed, roughly 85% were seen once. The CDR3 runs 16 residues. Germline-derived CDR1 and CDR2 are MGHRA and YSYEKL. V lost 4 bases, J lost 2 bases, and 10 bases stayed unmatched. Material for sequencing was CD4+ T cells from blood buffy coats. The sequence came from a human donor in good health. The genes are TRBV4-1 and TRBJ2-7; 8 bases are a match to TRBD2. The CDR3 sequence is CASSRKIQRETYEQYF. CDR3 bases: TGCGCCAGCAGCCGAAAGATCCAGCGGGAGACCTACGAGCAGTACTTC.